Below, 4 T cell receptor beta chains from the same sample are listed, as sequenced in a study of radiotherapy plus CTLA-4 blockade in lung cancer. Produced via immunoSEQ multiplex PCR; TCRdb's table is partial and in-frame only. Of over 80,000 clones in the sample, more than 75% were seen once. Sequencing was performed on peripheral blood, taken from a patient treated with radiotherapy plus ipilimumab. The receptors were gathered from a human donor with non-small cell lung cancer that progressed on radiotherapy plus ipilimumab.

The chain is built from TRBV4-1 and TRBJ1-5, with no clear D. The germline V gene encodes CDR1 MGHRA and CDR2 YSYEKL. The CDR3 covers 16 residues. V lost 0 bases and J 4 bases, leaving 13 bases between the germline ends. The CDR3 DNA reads TGCGCCAGCAGCCAAGATCCGCCCGTCTCTAATCAGCCCCAGCATTTT. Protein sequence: CASSQDPPVSNQPQHF.

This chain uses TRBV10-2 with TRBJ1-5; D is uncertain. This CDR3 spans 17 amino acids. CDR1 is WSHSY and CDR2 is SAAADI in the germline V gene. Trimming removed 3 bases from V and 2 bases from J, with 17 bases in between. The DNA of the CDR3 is TGCGCCAGCAGTGATTTCAGGAGGGTTACGGGCAATCAGCCCCAGCATTTT. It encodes CASSDFRRVTGNQPQHF.

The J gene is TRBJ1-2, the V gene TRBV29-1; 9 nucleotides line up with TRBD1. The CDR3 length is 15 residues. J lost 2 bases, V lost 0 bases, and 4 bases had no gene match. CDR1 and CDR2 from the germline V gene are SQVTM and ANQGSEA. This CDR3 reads CSVEDPGQGNYGYTF. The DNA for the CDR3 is TGCAGCGTTGAAGATCCCGGACAGGGGAACTATGGCTACACCTTC.

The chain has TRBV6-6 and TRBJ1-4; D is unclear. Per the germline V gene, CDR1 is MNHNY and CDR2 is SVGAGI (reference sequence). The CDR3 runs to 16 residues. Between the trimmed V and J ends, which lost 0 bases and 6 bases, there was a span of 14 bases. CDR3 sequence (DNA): TGTGCCAGCAGTTACTCGTGGGCAAGGGCGGATGAAAAACTGTTTTTT. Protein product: CASSYSWARADEKLFF.